This T cell receptor (beta chain) appears in the sequencing data of a study of Graves' ophthalmopathy and Graves' hyperthyroidism. Study-level results: Most expanded thyroid clonotypes above 0.001 frequency also appeared in blood.

Trimming shortened V by 4 bases and J by 11 bases, and 14 bases separated the two germline ends. There are 12 residues in the CDR3. CDR1 and CDR2 (germline): MNHNS, SASEGT. Clinical symptoms, serum thyroxine, TRAb, thyroid ultrasound and orbital computed tomography were relied on for diagnosis. This clonotype was observed a handful of times. Antigen: not known. From RNA, the CDR3 regions of TCR beta chains were amplified and sequenced. Second-round multiplex PCR came after a first-round RT-PCR that employed HTBI primers. TCRdb reprocessed the multiplex PCR reads with MiXCR, giving one entry per CDR3 protein. The repertoire holds fewer than 350,000 distinct CDR3 sequences, with roughly a sixth as singletons.

Specimen: peripheral blood. The sequence was obtained from an adult man with Graves' ophthalmopathy. V gene TRBV6-1 combines with J gene TRBJ1-1; no firm D call. The CDR3 sequence is CASSGLESNAFF. CDR3 coding DNA: TGTGCCAGCAGTGGCTTGGAATCAAACGCTTTCTTT.